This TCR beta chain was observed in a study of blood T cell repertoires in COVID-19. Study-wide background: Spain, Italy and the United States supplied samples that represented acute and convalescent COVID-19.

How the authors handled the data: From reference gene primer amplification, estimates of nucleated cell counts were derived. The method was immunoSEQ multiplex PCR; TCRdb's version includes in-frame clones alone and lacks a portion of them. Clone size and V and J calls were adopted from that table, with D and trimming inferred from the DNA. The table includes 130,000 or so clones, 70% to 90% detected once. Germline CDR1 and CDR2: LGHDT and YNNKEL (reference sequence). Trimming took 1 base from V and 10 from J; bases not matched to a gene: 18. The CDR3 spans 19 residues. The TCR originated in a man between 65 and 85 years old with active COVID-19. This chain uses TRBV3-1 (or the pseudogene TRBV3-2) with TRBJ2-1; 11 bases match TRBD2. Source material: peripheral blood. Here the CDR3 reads CASSQAGSRWTSGSYEQFF. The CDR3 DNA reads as TGTGCCAGCAGCCAAGCCGGGAGTCGGTGGACTAGCGGGTCCTACGAGCAGTTCTTC.